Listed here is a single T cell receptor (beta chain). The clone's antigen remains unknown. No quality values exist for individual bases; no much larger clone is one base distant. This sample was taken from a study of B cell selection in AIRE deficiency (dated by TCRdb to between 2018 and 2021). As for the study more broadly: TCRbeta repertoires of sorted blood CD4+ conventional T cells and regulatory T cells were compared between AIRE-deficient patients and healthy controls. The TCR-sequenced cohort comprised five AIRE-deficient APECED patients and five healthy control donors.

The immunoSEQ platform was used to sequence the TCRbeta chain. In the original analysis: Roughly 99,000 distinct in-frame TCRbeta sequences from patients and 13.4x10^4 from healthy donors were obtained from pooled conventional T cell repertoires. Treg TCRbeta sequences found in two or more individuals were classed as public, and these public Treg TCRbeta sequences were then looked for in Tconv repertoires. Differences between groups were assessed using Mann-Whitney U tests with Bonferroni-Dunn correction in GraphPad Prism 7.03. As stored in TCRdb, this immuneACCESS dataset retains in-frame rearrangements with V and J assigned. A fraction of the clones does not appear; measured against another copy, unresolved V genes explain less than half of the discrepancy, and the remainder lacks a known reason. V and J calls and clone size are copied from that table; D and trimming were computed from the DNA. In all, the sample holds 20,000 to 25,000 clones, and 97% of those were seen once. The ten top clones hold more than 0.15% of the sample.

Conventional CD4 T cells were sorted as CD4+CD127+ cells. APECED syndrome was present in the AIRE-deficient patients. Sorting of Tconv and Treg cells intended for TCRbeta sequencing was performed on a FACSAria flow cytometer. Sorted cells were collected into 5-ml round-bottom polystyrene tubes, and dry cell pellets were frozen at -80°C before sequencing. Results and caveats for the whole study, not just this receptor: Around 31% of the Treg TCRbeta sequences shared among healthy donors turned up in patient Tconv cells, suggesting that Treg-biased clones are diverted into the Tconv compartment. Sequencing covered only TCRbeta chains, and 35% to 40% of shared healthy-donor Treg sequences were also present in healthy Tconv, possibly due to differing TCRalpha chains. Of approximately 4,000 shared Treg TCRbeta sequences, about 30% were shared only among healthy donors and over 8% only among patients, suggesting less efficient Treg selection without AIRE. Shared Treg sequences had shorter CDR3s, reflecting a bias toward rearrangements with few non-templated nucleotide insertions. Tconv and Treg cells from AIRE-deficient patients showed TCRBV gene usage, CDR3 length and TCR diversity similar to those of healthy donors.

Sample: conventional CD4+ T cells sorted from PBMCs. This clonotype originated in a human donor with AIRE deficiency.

CDR3 reads: CASSLTANTGELFF. In nucleotides, the sequence is TGTGCCAGCAGTTTGACAGCGAACACCGGGGAGCTGTTTTTT. Recombination joined TRBV28 with TRBJ2-2, with TRBD1 tentatively as D gene (5 bases match). The CDR3 runs 14 amino acids, cysteine and phenylalanine included. Only the CDR3 portion is preserved as DNA: 42 bases, with reading frame beginning at the first base. Sequences MDHEN (CDR1) and SYDVKM (CDR2) are obtained from the germline V gene. V is clipped by 3 bases and J by 0 bases, and the sequence between their germline boundaries is 5 bases long. With the rest looked up from the reference TRBV28 and TRBJ2-2 genes rather than sequenced, the full variable domain is DVKVTQSSRYLVKRTGEKVFLECVQDMDHENMFWYRQDPGLGLRLIYFSYDVKMKEKGDIPEGYSVSREKKERFSLILESASTNQTSMYLCASSLTANTGELFFGEGSRLTVL.